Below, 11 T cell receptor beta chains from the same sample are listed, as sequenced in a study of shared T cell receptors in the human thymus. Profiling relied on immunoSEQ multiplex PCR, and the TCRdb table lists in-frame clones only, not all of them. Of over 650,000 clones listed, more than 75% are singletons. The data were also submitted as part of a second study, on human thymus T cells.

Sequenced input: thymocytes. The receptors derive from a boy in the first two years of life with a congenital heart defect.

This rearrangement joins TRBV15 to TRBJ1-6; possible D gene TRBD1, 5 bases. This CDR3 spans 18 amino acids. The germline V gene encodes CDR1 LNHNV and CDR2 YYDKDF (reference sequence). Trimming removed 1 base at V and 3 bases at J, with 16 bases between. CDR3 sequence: CATSRGSREGDYNSPLHF. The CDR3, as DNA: TGTGCCACCAGCAGAGGGTCCAGGGAGGGCGACTATAATTCACCCCTCCACTTT. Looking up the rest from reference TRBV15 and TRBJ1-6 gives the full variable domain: DAMVIQNPRYQVTQFGKPVTLSCSQTLNHNVMYWYQQKSSQAPKLLFHYYDKDFNNEADTPDNFQSRRPNTSFCFLDIRSPGLGDTAMYLCATSRGSREGDYNSPLHFGNGTRLTVT.

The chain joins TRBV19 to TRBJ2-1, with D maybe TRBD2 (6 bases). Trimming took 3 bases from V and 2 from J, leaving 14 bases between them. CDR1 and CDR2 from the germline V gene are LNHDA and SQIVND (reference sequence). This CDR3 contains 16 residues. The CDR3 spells CASSIGGTPPYNEQFF. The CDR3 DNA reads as TGTGCCAGTAGTATCGGTGGGACTCCCCCCTACAATGAGCAGTTCTTC.

The CDR3 DNA reads as TGTGCCAGCAGTGAAAGGAGGCGGGGGTTCCGCACAGATACGCAGTATTTT. It yields the protein CASSERRRGFRTDTQYF. The chain has TRBV2 and TRBJ2-3; 7 bases line up with TRBD2. Germline CDR1 SNHLY, CDR2 FYNNEI. The trim removed 2 bases at V and 1 base at J, leaving 9 bases unmatched. The CDR3 consists of 17 residues.

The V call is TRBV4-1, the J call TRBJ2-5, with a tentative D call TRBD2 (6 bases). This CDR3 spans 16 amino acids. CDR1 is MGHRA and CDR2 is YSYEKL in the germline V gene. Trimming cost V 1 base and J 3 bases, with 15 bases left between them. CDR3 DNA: TGCGCCAGCAGCCAAGTTTCGACTAGAAGAGAAGAGACCCAGTACTTC. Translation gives CASSQVSTRREETQYF.

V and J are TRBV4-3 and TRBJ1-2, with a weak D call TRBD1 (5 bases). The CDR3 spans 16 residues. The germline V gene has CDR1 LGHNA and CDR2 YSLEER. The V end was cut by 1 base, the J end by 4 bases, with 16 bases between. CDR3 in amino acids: CASSQVVGEKGYGYTF. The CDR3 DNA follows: TGCGCCAGCAGCCAAGTAGTAGGGGAAAAGGGCTATGGCTACACCTTC.

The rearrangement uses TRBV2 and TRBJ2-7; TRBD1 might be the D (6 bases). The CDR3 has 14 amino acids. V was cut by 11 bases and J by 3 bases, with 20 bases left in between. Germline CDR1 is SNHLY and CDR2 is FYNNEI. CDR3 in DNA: TGTGCCCGCTGGGGACACACATTAATCTACGAGCAGTACTTC. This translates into CARWGHTLIYEQYF. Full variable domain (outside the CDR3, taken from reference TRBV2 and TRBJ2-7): EPEVTQTPSHQVTQMGQEVILRCVPISNHLYFYWYRQILGQKVEFLVSFYNNEISEKSEIFDDQFSVERPDGSNFTLKIRSTKLEDSAMYFCARWGHTLIYEQYFGPGTRLTVT.

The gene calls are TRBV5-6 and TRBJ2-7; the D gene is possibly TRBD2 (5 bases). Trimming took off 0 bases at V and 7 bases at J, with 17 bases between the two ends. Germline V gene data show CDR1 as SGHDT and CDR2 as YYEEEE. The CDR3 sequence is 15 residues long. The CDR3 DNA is TGTGCCAGCAGCTTGGTTTTAGGTAGGACGGGGGAGCAGTACTTC. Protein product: CASSLVLGRTGEQYF.

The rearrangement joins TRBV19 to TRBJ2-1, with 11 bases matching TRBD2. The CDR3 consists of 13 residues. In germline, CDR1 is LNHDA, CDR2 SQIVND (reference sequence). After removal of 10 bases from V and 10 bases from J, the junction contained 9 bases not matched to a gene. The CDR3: CATSGLAGREQFF. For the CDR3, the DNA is TGTGCCACCTCAGGACTAGCGGGCCGAGAGCAGTTCTTC.

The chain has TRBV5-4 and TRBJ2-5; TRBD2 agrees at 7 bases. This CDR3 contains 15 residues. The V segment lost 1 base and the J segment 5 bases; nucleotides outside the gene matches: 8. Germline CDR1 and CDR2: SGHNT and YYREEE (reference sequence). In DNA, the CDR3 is TGTGCCAGCAGCTTGAGGGACGGGGGGACGGAGACCCAGTACTTC. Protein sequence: CASSLRDGGTETQYF.

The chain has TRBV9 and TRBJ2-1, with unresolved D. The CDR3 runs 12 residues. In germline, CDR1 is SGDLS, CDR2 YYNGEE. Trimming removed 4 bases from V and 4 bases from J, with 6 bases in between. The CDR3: CASSTEYNEQFF. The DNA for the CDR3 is TGTGCCAGCAGCACCGAGTACAATGAGCAGTTCTTC.

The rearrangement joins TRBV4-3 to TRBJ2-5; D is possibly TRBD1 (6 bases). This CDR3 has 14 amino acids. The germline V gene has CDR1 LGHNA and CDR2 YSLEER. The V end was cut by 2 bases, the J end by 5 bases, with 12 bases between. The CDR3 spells CASSQLTGFETQYF. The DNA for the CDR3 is TGCGCCAGCAGCCAACTTACAGGGTTCGAGACCCAGTACTTC.